This is a list of T cell receptor beta chains from one sample in a study of T-cell memory formation after mild COVID-19. TCRdb passed the 5' RACE reads through MiXCR, listing each CDR3 protein once. The sample consists of hundreds of thousands of distinct CDR3 sequences, around 20% of them appearing once. Sequencing was done on a sample of PBMCs or a T cell subset sorted from them (not recorded which). The source of these receptors is a man aged 18 to 30 who had mild COVID-19 (a few samples of this study predate the infection). Cell type and time point are not known. The CDR3 runs from the conserved cysteine through the conserved F or W. The D gene is left open where the match is weak. Only some rows state a clone size, as once, few, many or a class for expanded clones.

d_call	cdr3_length	v_call	clone_size	j_call	cdr3_aa	cdr3_nt
.	14	TRBV7-2	few	TRBJ2-6	CAGSGDSGANVLTF	TGTGCCGGAAGTGGGGACTCTGGGGCCAACGTCCTGACTTTC
TRBD1	16	TRBV27	few	TRBJ2-1	CASSETGAPSYNEQFF	TGTGCCAGCAGTGAGACAGGGGCTCCCTCCTACAATGAGCAGTTCTTC
.	15	TRBV5-1	few	TRBJ1-6	CASSLGSFDNSPLHF	TGCGCCAGCAGCTTGGGCAGTTTCGATAATTCACCCCTCCACTTT
.	14	TRBV7-2	many	TRBJ1-3	CASRPTGIGNTIYF	TGTGCCAGCAGACCTACAGGGATCGGAAACACCATATATTTT
.	13	TRBV13	few	TRBJ2-2	CASSFRDPGELFF	TGTGCCAGCAGCTTTCGGGACCCCGGGGAGCTGTTTTTT
TRBD1	16	TRBV18	.	TRBJ1-6	CASSPDRGPRNSPLHF	TGTGCCAGCTCACCGGACAGGGGGCCTAGAAATTCACCCCTCCACTTT
.	16	TRBV5-6	few	TRBJ2-5	CASSHPPGGGTETQYF	TGTGCCAGCAGCCACCCCCCGGGCGGCGGGACGGAGACCCAGTACTTC
TRBD2	16	TRBV7-9	few	TRBJ2-5	CASSLASSGGGETQYF	TGTGCCAGCAGCTTAGCTTCTAGCGGGGGCGGTGAGACCCAGTACTTC
.	12	TRBV7-9	.	TRBJ2-5	CASGHSGKTQYF	TGTGCCAGCGGGCATTCTGGAAAGACCCAGTACTTC
TRBD1	12	TRBV5-1	.	TRBJ1-2	CASSLGQGSYTF	TGCGCCAGCAGCTTGGGACAGGGGAGCTACACCTTC
TRBD2	16	TRBV7-2	few	TRBJ2-3	CASSFATSGGTDTQYF	TGTGCCAGCAGCTTCGCTACTAGCGGGGGCACAGATACGCAGTATTTT
.	14	TRBV5-4	few	TRBJ2-1	CASSLVGLRNEQFF	TGTGCCAGCAGCTTGGTGGGGCTGCGGAATGAGCAGTTCTTC
TRBD1	16	TRBV24-1	few	TRBJ1-2	CATSDSGTGSSYGYTF	TGTGCCACCAGTGACTCCGGGACAGGGAGCTCTTATGGCTACACCTTC
TRBD2	14	TRBV4-3	.	TRBJ2-7	CASSQVKRGAEQYF	TGCGCCAGCAGCCAAGTAAAGCGGGGGGCCGAACAGTACTTC
.	17	TRBV20-1	few	TRBJ2-1	CSARALGPDVAYNEQFF	TGCAGTGCTAGAGCCTTAGGACCGGACGTTGCCTACAATGAGCAGTTCTTC
TRBD1	16	TRBV5-1	.	TRBJ2-2	CASSLVDRGNTGELFF	TGCGCCAGCAGCTTGGTCGACAGGGGGAACACCGGGGAGCTGTTTTTT
TRBD2	17	TRBV5-1	few	TRBJ2-1	CASSSGTSGGNHNEQFF	TGCGCCAGCAGCTCCGGGACTAGCGGGGGGAACCACAATGAGCAGTTCTTC
.	19	TRBV3-2	few	TRBJ1-1	CASSQDPMGGAGFNTEAFF	TGTGCCAGCAGCCAAGATCCCATGGGGGGCGCAGGTTTCAACACTGAAGCTTTCTTT
.	14	TRBV18	.	TRBJ1-4	CASSGWESGEKLFF	TGTGCCAGCTCCGGATGGGAGAGCGGTGAAAAACTGTTTTTT
.	14	TRBV19	few	TRBJ2-2	CASSIGRVSGELFF	TGTGCCAGTAGTATCGGCCGGGTGTCCGGGGAGCTGTTTTTT
TRBD1	14	TRBV12-3/TRBV12-4	.	TRBJ2-3	CASSQTGVGDTQYF	TGTGCCAGCAGCCAGACAGGGGTGGGAGATACGCAGTATTTT
.	13	TRBV24-1	.	TRBJ2-3	CATSDLQEDTQYF	TGTGCCACCAGTGATTTGCAGGAAGATACGCAGTATTTT
TRBD2	14	TRBV20-1	few	TRBJ2-3	CSASYSGESDTQYF	TGCAGTGCTAGCTATAGCGGGGAATCAGATACGCAGTATTTT
TRBD1	17	TRBV18	.	TRBJ2-3	CASSRNGPQGAGDTQYF	TGTGCCAGCTCACGGAACGGGCCACAGGGGGCAGGCGATACGCAGTATTTT
.	13	TRBV3-1	few	TRBJ1-1	CASSQLPRLEAFF	TGTGCCAGCAGCCAACTCCCTAGACTTGAAGCTTTCTTT
.	15	TRBV7-6	few	TRBJ2-1	CASSLESVRAQEQFF	TGTGCCAGCAGCTTAGAGTCCGTCCGGGCCCAAGAGCAGTTCTTC
TRBD1	14	TRBV10-3	.	TRBJ1-6	CAISGQTGNSPLHF	TGTGCCATCAGCGGGCAGACAGGGAATTCACCCCTCCACTTT
TRBD2	15	TRBV20-1	few	TRBJ2-5	CSASAPSGDRETQYF	TGCAGTGCTAGCGCCCCTAGCGGGGATAGAGAGACCCAGTACTTC
.	16	TRBV6-1	few	TRBJ1-4	CASSKQGGGLNEKLFF	TGTGCCAGCAGTAAACAGGGCGGCGGGCTTAATGAAAAACTGTTTTTT
.	16	TRBV14	few	TRBJ2-7	CASSQGLGKEAYEQYF	TGTGCCAGCAGCCAAGGCCTCGGGAAGGAGGCCTACGAGCAGTACTTC
TRBD1	14	TRBV7-2	.	TRBJ2-4	CASTPDRGNGIQYF	TGTGCCAGCACCCCGGACAGGGGAAATGGCATTCAGTACTTC
TRBD2	16	TRBV3-1	once	TRBJ2-5	CASSQGLATLQETQYF	TGTGCCAGCAGCCAAGGACTAGCCACCTTACAAGAGACCCAGTACTTC
.	13	TRBV6-1	few	TRBJ2-2	CASAGQNTGELFF	TGTGCCAGCGCGGGACAGAACACCGGGGAGCTGTTTTTT
.	17	TRBV11-2	many	TRBJ2-3	CASSFPVLARGTDTQYF	TGTGCCAGCAGCTTCCCCGTCCTAGCGAGGGGCACAGATACGCAGTATTTT
.	14	TRBV7-9	.	TRBJ1-6	CASILSSNNSPLHF	TGTGCCAGCATCTTAAGCAGTAATAATTCACCCCTCCACTTT
TRBD1	13	TRBV12-3/TRBV12-4	.	TRBJ1-6	CASREQGDSPLHF	TGTGCCAGCAGGGAACAGGGGGATTCACCCCTCCACTTT
.	12	TRBV29-1	few	TRBJ2-7	CSARDISYEQYF	TGCAGCGCCCGGGACATCTCCTACGAGCAGTACTTC
.	14	TRBV25-1	.	TRBJ1-4	CASSYGGANEKLFF	TGTGCCAGCAGCTATGGTGGGGCTAATGAAAAACTGTTTTTT
.	14	TRBV6-5	few	TRBJ1-1	CASSYGNPNTEAFF	TGTGCCAGCAGTTACGGTAATCCGAACACTGAAGCTTTCTTT
TRBD1	15	TRBV4-2	many	TRBJ1-5	CASSREGQGLQPQHF	TGTGCCAGCAGCCGAGAGGGACAGGGGCTTCAGCCCCAGCATTTT
TRBD1	14	TRBV2	.	TRBJ2-1	CASSVRTGKGEQFF	TGTGCCAGCAGTGTCAGGACAGGGAAGGGTGAGCAGTTCTTC
.	14	TRBV6-5	.	TRBJ1-1	CASSYSRGGTEAFF	TGTGCCAGCAGTTACTCGAGGGGAGGGACTGAAGCTTTCTTT
.	14	TRBV4-2	.	TRBJ1-1	CASSQANQRTEAFF	TGTGCCAGCAGCCAAGCCAATCAGCGCACTGAAGCTTTCTTT
.	15	TRBV11-3	.	TRBJ2-5	CASSLGQTGQETQYF	TGTGCCAGCAGCTTAGGACAGACGGGACAAGAGACCCAGTACTTC
TRBD1	15	TRBV18	.	TRBJ1-2	CASSPPVVQGAGYTF	TGTGCCAGCTCACCACCGGTGGTCCAGGGGGCTGGCTACACCTTC
.	17	TRBV12-3/TRBV12-4	many	TRBJ1-5	CASSLRSIVGGNQPQHF	TGTGCCAGCAGTTTGAGATCGATCGTTGGCGGCAATCAGCCCCAGCATTTT
.	14	TRBV29-1	.	TRBJ2-5	CSVSATGAQETQYF	TGCAGCGTTTCCGCGACGGGGGCCCAAGAGACCCAGTACTTC
.	16	TRBV7-2	few	TRBJ2-5	CAIAGHESGGFETQYF	TGTGCCATCGCCGGGCATGAGTCAGGAGGATTCGAGACCCAGTACTTC
TRBD1	15	TRBV5-1	.	TRBJ1-2	CASSYQQGADYGYTF	TGCGCCAGCAGCTATCAACAGGGGGCGGACTATGGCTACACCTTC
TRBD2	17	TRBV7-7	.	TRBJ2-2	CASSPDSGGANTGELFF	TGTGCCAGCAGTCCTGATAGCGGGGGGGCGAACACCGGGGAGCTGTTTTTT
TRBD2	18	TRBV4-2	few	TRBJ2-1	CASSHRPGGGQTPNEQFF	TGTGCCAGCAGCCATCGACCGGGGGGGGGCCAGACCCCCAATGAGCAGTTCTTC
TRBD1	14	TRBV5-1	few	TRBJ2-1	CASSAQGADNEQFF	TGCGCCAGCAGCGCACAGGGGGCGGACAATGAGCAGTTCTTC
TRBD2	15	TRBV29-1	few	TRBJ2-7	CSVEEPSGGHYEQYF	TGCAGCGTTGAAGAGCCTAGCGGGGGACACTACGAGCAGTACTTC
TRBD1	15	TRBV5-6	.	TRBJ2-7	CASSSGTGASYEQYF	TGTGCCAGCAGCTCTGGGACAGGTGCCTCCTACGAGCAGTACTTC
.	11	TRBV5-4	few	TRBJ2-5	CASTIGETQYF	TGTGCCAGCACCATAGGAGAGACCCAGTACTTC
.	15	TRBV7-8	few	TRBJ1-1	CASSSPGVSNTEAFF	TGTGCCAGCAGCTCCCCGGGGGTCTCGAACACTGAAGCTTTCTTT
.	14	TRBV10-3	once	TRBJ1-5	CAISDLPRAQPQHF	TGTGCCATCAGTGATTTGCCCAGGGCCCAGCCCCAGCATTTT
.	14	TRBV9	few	TRBJ1-4	CASSVQGRDEKLFF	TGTGCCAGCAGCGTTCAGGGAAGGGATGAAAAACTGTTTTTT
.	13	TRBV5-1	many	TRBJ2-5	CASSLGGAETQYF	TGCGCCAGCAGCCTCGGAGGGGCCGAGACCCAGTACTTC
.	13	TRBV10-3	.	TRBJ1-2	CATGGTSTPGYTF	TGTGCTACAGGAGGGACCTCGACGCCCGGCTACACCTTC